One sample yielded the 27 T cell receptor beta chains listed below, sequenced in a study of blood T cell repertoires in COVID-19. Profiled with immunoSEQ multiplex PCR; TCRdb holds only in-frame clones, not every one. The repertoire holds some 70,000 clones, with 70% to 90% as singletons. The sample consisted of peripheral blood. The receptors were gathered from a man in his 70s with active or convalescent COVID-19.

J is TRBJ2-3 and V is TRBV11-2; 10 nucleotides match TRBD2. This CDR3 has 16 residues. Unmatched junction bases numbered 3, after V lost 3 bases and J lost 0 bases. The V gene's germline CDR1 is SGHAT and CDR2 FQNNGV. The CDR3 is CASSFLTSGSTDTQYF. In nucleotides, the CDR3 is TGTGCCAGCAGCTTCCTGACTAGCGGGAGCACAGATACGCAGTATTTT. Full variable domain (rest looked up from reference TRBV11-2 and TRBJ2-3): EAGVAQSPRYKIIEKRQSVAFWCNPISGHATLYWYQQILGQGPKLLIQFQNNGVVDDSQLPKDRFSAERLKGVDSTLKIQPAKLEDSAVYLCASSFLTSGSTDTQYFGPGTRLTVL.

V is TRBV11-3 and J is TRBJ2-7; TRBD1 matches 7 bases. With V trimmed by 3 bases and J by 0 bases, 2 bases remained unmatched. The CDR3 covers 14 residues. CDR1 and CDR2 from the germline V gene are SGHNT and YENEEA. CDR3 nucleotides: TGTGCCAGCAGCTTGGGACAGAGCTCCTACGAGCAGTACTTC. Its protein product is CASSLGQSSYEQYF. Filled out from reference TRBV11-3 and TRBJ2-7, the complete variable domain reads EAGVVQSPRYKIIEKKQPVAFWCNPISGHNTLYWYLQNLGQGPELLIRYENEEAVDDSQLPKDRFSAERLKGVDSTLKIQPAELGDSAVYLCASSLGQSSYEQYFGPGTRLTVT.

This clone has just one count. The same CDR3 arises from other DNA sequences in this sample as well. The chain recombines TRBV29-1 with TRBJ2-2; TRBD2 aligns across 10 bases. The CDR3 is made up of 17 amino acids. The germline gives CDR1 SQVTM, CDR2 ANQGSEA. V shed 7 bases, J shed 6 bases, and the junction held 17 bases outside the gene matches. CDR3 sequence: CSGGGIAGGRGAGELFF. DNA for the CDR3: TGCAGCGGGGGGGGGATAGCGGGAGGCCGGGGGGCCGGGGAGCTGTTTTTT.

The rearrangement joins TRBV12-3 or TRBV12-4 to TRBJ1-3; no firm D call. V lost 3 bases, J lost 7 bases, and 4 bases lay in between. The CDR3 spans 11 residues. As DNA, the CDR3 is TGTGCCAGCAGTTTTAGCAACACCATATATTTT. Amino acids: CASSFSNTIYF.

The chain carries TRBV28 and TRBJ2-3, with D maybe TRBD2 (6 bases). Trimming removed 5 bases from V and 2 bases from J, with 23 bases in between. Germline V gene data show CDR1 as MDHEN and CDR2 as SYDVKM. The CDR3 is made up of 18 amino acids. The CDR3 region has the DNA TGTGCCAGCAGTCACAGTCCGGGACTTGGTTCCCACACAGATACGCAGTATTTT. Protein: CASSHSPGLGSHTDTQYF.

This rearrangement joins TRBV28 to TRBJ1-5; TRBD1 matches at 8 bases. Germline V gene data show CDR1 as MDHEN and CDR2 as SYDVKM. V was clipped by 10 bases and J by 6 bases; unmatched bases: 5. This CDR3 contains 12 residues. As DNA, the CDR3 is TGTGCCATCGGAACAGGGGGTCAGCCCCAGCATTTT. It yields the protein CAIGTGGQPQHF.

This clone occurred a few times. The CDR3: CASRDGPSGSGYTF. The CDR3 DNA is TGTGCCAGCAGAGATGGGCCATCGGGAAGTGGCTACACCTTC. This chain connects TRBV6-5 to TRBJ1-2; D uncertain. The V end was cut by 6 bases, the J end by 7 bases, with 18 bases between. CDR1 and CDR2 (germline): MNHEY, SVGAGI. CDR3 length: 14 residues.

DNA of the CDR3: TGTGCCAGCAGCTTTCTGACTAGCGGGGCCGGGGATACGCAGTATTTT. It yields the protein CASSFLTSGAGDTQYF. The rearrangement links TRBV5-6 to TRBJ2-3; the match to TRBD2 covers 11 bases. From germline, CDR1 is SGHDT and CDR2 YYEEEE. V shed 2 bases and J 6 bases; nucleotides not matched to a gene: 8. This CDR3 is 16 amino acids long.

This clone appeared once. This rearrangement joins TRBV5-1 to TRBJ2-6, with TRBD1 matching over 11 bases. V was pared by 5 bases and J by 2 bases, with 9 bases of the junction left unmatched. Germline CDR1 and CDR2: SGHRS and YFSETQ. The CDR3 length is 18 residues. CDR3 loop: CASRRTGGRGTGANVLTF. Written as DNA, the CDR3 is TGCGCCAGCAGACGGACAGGGGGCAGAGGAACTGGGGCCAACGTCCTGACTTTC.

The chain joins TRBV28 to TRBJ2-6; D gene uncertain. The V gene lost 2 bases and the J gene lost 3 bases, with 8 bases spanning the gap. Germline CDR1 reads MDHEN; CDR2 reads SYDVKM. The CDR3 is 15 residues long. CDR3 nucleotides: TGTGCCAGCAGTTTACATTCAGTTGGGGCCAACGTCCTGACTTTC. It encodes CASSLHSVGANVLTF.

Here the CDR3 DNA reads TGCGCCAGCAGCCACCTTATGACTAGCGGGGGGCGAAATGAGCAGTTCTTC. It specifies CASSHLMTSGGRNEQFF. The chain carries TRBV4-1 and TRBJ2-1; 13 bases align to TRBD2. V dropped 3 bases and J dropped 7; count of bases not matched to a gene: 9. The CDR3 contains 17 residues. Germline V lookup: CDR1 MGHRA, CDR2 YSYEKL.

V gene TRBV4-2 combines with J gene TRBJ1-1; D is unresolved. The V gene lost 0 bases and the J gene lost 7 bases, with 9 bases spanning the gap. CDR3 size: 13 residues. CDR1 and CDR2 (germline): LGHNA, YNFKEQ. The CDR3 DNA is TGTGCCAGCAGCCAAGACACGGGAGTTGAAGCTTTCTTT. As protein: CASSQDTGVEAFF.

This clone showed up just once. The chain recombines TRBV19 with TRBJ1-5; 9 bases fit TRBD1. The germline gives CDR1 LNHDA, CDR2 SQIVND (reference sequence). This CDR3 contains 15 residues. Trimming cost V 0 bases and J 6 bases; bases outside gene matches: 3. In DNA form, the CDR3 reads TGTGCCAGTAGTATAGAGGGGACAGGGCTTCAGCCCCAGCATTTT. It codes for CASSIEGTGLQPQHF.

The chain links TRBV2 to TRBJ2-3; 11 bases are a match to TRBD2. The ends lost 6 bases at V and 0 bases at J; junction bases unmatched: 5. The CDR3 has 16 amino acids. The germline CDR1 and CDR2 sequences are SNHLY and FYNNEI. Here the CDR3 reads CASSVRLAGSTDTQYF. The CDR3 DNA reads TGTGCCAGCAGCGTAAGACTAGCGGGGAGCACAGATACGCAGTATTTT.

V usage is TRBV18 and J usage is TRBJ1-4, with D possibly matching TRBD1 (5 bases). The CDR3 is 15 residues long. In germline, CDR1 is KGHSH, CDR2 LQKENI. V lost 3 bases, J lost 7 bases, and 15 bases lay in between. The CDR3 sequence: CASSPVGGGSEKLFF. In DNA, the CDR3 is TGTGCCAGCTCACCTGTCGGGGGAGGGAGTGAAAAACTGTTTTTT.

This chain links TRBV14 with TRBJ2-1, with 11 bases identical to TRBD2. This CDR3 has 16 residues. The germline V gene encodes CDR1 SGHDN and CDR2 FVKESK. The J segment lost 6 bases and the V segment lost 2 bases, leaving 6 bases of the junction unmatched. The CDR3 DNA reads TGTGCCAGCAGCCAAAAGCGTCTAGCGGGGGGCAATGAGCAGTTCTTC. Translation: CASSQKRLAGGNEQFF.

This clone occurred a few times. J is TRBJ2-7 and V is TRBV30; D remains ambiguous. Between the trimmed V and J ends, which lost 3 bases and 0 bases, there was a span of 9 bases. Germline CDR1 is GTSNPN and CDR2 is SVGIG (reference sequence). This CDR3 contains 13 residues. The CDR3 bases are TGTGCCTGGAGGAGACGGAGCTCCTACGAGCAGTACTTC. Its protein product is CAWRRRSSYEQYF.

The gene calls are TRBV10-1 and TRBJ2-3; D possibly corresponds to TRBD2 (5 bases). Germline CDR1 and CDR2: WNHNN and SYGVQD (reference sequence). This CDR3 comprises 14 residues. V lost 8 bases to trimming and J lost 0 bases, with 12 bases between them. The CDR3 is CASSRRPSTDTQYF. CDR3 bases: TGCGCCAGCTCGCGGAGGCCTAGCACAGATACGCAGTATTTT.

The V gene is TRBV5-1, the J gene TRBJ2-1; 9 nucleotides align to TRBD2. The CDR3 is 15 amino acids. The ends lost 0 bases at V and 8 bases at J; junction bases unmatched: 6. Germline V lookup: CDR1 SGHRS, CDR2 YFSETQ. In nucleotides, the CDR3 is TGCGCCAGCAGCTTGGTAGCGGGAGTGTTCGATGAGCAGTTCTTC. Translating gives CASSLVAGVFDEQFF.

In DNA, the CDR3 is TGTGCCAGCAGAGCGCAGGGCTCAGCAAGGCCCCAGCATTTT. Residues: CASRAQGSARPQHF. This chain connects TRBV27 to TRBJ1-5; D might be TRBD1 (5 bases). The germline V gene encodes CDR1 MNHEY and CDR2 SMNVEV (reference sequence). CDR3 length: 14 residues. The V end was cut by 6 bases, the J end by 9 bases, with 18 bases between.

The chain uses TRBV10-1 and TRBJ1-4; 7 bases line up with TRBD1. CDR1 WNHNN and CDR2 SYGVQD come from the germline V gene (reference sequence). Trimming removed 3 bases from V and 8 bases from J; junction bases left unmatched: 6. This CDR3 is built from 14 residues. CDR3 nucleotide sequence: TGCGCCAGCAGTGACGACAGGGCGGGGGAAAAACTGTTTTTT. Residues: CASSDDRAGEKLFF.

The chain is built from TRBV2 and TRBJ2-7; TRBD1 might be the D (6 bases). From germline, CDR1 is SNHLY and CDR2 FYNNEI. Between the trimmed V and J ends, which lost 8 bases and 3 bases, there was a span of 14 bases. This CDR3 region has 13 residues. CDR3 protein: CASARTADYEQYF. CDR3 nucleotides: TGTGCCAGCGCGAGGACAGCTGACTACGAGCAGTACTTC. Full variable domain (outside the CDR3, taken from reference TRBV2 and TRBJ2-7): EPEVTQTPSHQVTQMGQEVILRCVPISNHLYFYWYRQILGQKVEFLVSFYNNEISEKSEIFDDQFSVERPDGSNFTLKIRSTKLEDSAMYFCASARTADYEQYFGPGTRLTVT.

V is TRBV4-1 and J is TRBJ1-6, with TRBD1 as a possible D gene (5 bases). V dropped 0 bases and J dropped 6 bases, with 9 bases sitting between them. The CDR3 has 15 amino acids. Germline lookup yields CDR1 MGHRA and CDR2 YSYEKL. The CDR3 protein is CASSQDERGNSPLHF. CDR3 nucleotide sequence: TGCGCCAGCAGCCAAGATGAAAGGGGTAATTCACCCCTCCACTTT.

This clone was observed a handful of times. The V and J genes are TRBV30 and TRBJ1-2; tentative D call: TRBD1 (6 bases). This CDR3 has 13 amino acids. Germline V gene lookup returns CDR1 GTSNPN and CDR2 SVGIG (reference sequence). V was clipped by 5 bases and J by 3 bases, with 13 bases between them. The CDR3 coding sequence is TGTGCCTGGTCCCTCCGGACAGACTATGGCTACACCTTC. It yields the protein CAWSLRTDYGYTF. The full variable domain, rest sourced from reference TRBV30 and TRBJ1-2, is SQTIHQWPATLVQPVGSPLSLECTVEGTSNPNLYWYRQAAGRGLQLLFYSVGIGQISSEVPQNLSASRPQDRQFILSSKKLLLSDSGFYLCAWSLRTDYGYTFGSGTRLTVV.

As to this clone: Other DNA sequences in the sample encode the same CDR3. This chain joins TRBV11-2 and TRBJ2-7, with a weak D call TRBD2 (7 bases). Germline CDR1 and CDR2: SGHAT and FQNNGV. This CDR3 comprises 16 residues. The V and J ends lost 2 bases and 7 bases respectively, with 21 bases between them. The CDR3 nucleotides are TGTGCCAGCAGCTTAACCCTACTCGCGGGGGCGGGGGAGCAGTACTTC. Protein product: CASSLTLLAGAGEQYF.

V is TRBV28 and J is TRBJ2-7; D possibly corresponds to TRBD2 (6 bases). Germline CDR1 and CDR2: MDHEN and SYDVKM. Trimming took off 2 bases at V and 9 bases at J, with 11 bases between the two ends. The CDR3 spans 12 residues. The CDR3 loop reads CASSLGGLGQYF. The CDR3 nucleotides read TGTGCCAGCAGTTTAGGGGGACTCGGGCAGTACTTC.

The V and J genes are TRBV9 and TRBJ1-1; 9 nucleotides match TRBD1. The CDR3 runs 16 residues. Germline assignment: CDR1 SGDLS and CDR2 YYNGEE. V shed 4 bases, J shed 0 bases, and the junction held 7 bases outside the gene matches. The CDR3 nucleotides read TGTGCCAGCAGCCCCGGGACAGGGCTGATGAACACTGAAGCTTTCTTT. Residues: CASSPGTGLMNTEAFF. The full variable domain, its missing parts supplied by reference TRBV9 and TRBJ1-1, is DSGVTQTPKHLITATGQRVTLRCSPRSGDLSVYWYQQSLDQGLQFLIQYYNGEERAKGNILERFSAQQFPDLHSELNLSSLELGDSALYFCASSPGTGLMNTEAFFGQGTRLTVV.